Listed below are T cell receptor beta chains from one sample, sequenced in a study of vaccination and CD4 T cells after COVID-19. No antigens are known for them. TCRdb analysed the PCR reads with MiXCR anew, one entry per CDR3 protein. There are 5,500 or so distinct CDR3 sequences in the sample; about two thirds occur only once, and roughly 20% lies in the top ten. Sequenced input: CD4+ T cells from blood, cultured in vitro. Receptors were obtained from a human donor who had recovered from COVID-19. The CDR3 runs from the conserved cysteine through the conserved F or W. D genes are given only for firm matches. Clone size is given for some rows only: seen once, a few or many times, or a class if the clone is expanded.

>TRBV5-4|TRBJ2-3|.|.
TGTGCCAGCAGCTTGGCGCGGGGCAGCACAGATACGCAGTATTTT
CASSLARGSTDTQYF
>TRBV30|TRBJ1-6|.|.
TGTGCCTGGAGTGTAGGAGGACACCCGGGCCTCCACTTT
CAWSVGGHPGLHF
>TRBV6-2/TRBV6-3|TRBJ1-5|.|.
TGTGCCAGCAGCACGGGAGTCATTGGCAATCAGCCCCAGCATTTT
CASSTGVIGNQPQHF
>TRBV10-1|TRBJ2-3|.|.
TGCGCCAGCAGTCCGAACACAGATACGCAGTATTTT
CASSPNTDTQYF
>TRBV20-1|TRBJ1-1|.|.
TGCAGTGCTAGCGCCGGGACTGAACGCACTGAAGCTTTCTTT
CSASAGTERTEAFF
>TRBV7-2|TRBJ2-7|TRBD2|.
TGTGCCAGCAGCTTAGGGTCAGCGGGGGGAACCTACGAGCAGTACTTC
CASSLGSAGGTYEQYF
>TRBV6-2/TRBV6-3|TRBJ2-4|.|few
TGTGCCAGCAGTCCCGTAGACAGGCTAGCCAAAAACATTCAGTACTTC
CASSPVDRLAKNIQYF
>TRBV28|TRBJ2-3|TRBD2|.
TGTGCCAGCAGTGCCGGACTAGCGGCCCGCACAGATACGCAGTATTTT
CASSAGLAARTDTQYF
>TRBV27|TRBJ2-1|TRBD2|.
TGTGCCAGCAGTTTAGGGACTAGCGGGAGCAATGAGCAGTTCTTC
CASSLGTSGSNEQFF
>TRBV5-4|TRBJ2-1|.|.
TGTGCCAGCAGCTTGGGGCAGGGGCTGACAGATGAGCAGTTCTTC
CASSLGQGLTDEQFF
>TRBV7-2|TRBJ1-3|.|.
TGTGCCAGCAGCTTAGGACAACCCAACTCTGGAAACACCATATATTTT
CASSLGQPNSGNTIYF
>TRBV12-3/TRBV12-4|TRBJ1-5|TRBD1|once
TGTGCCAGCAGTTTAGGGAGACAGGGAAAGGACAATCAGCCCCAGCATTTT
CASSLGRQGKDNQPQHF
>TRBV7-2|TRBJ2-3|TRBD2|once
TGTGCCAGCAGCTTAGCGCTCGGGACTAGCGGGACCCCAGGAGATACGCAGTATTTT
CASSLALGTSGTPGDTQYF
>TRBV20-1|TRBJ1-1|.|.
TGCAGTGCTAGAGGGCAGGGTGAAGCTTTCTTT
CSARGQGEAFF
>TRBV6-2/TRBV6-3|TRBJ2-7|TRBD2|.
TGTGCCAGCAGTTCACATCTAGCGGGGGGGGCCTACGAGCAGTACTTC
CASSSHLAGGAYEQYF
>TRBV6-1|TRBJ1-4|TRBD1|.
TGTGCCAGCAGTGAATTATCGCCGGGACAGCAACTGTTTTTT
CASSELSPGQQLFF
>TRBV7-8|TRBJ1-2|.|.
TGTGCCAGCAGCTTAGCATCAGGGGCCCGTGGCTACACCTTC
CASSLASGARGYTF
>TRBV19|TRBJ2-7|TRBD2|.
TGTGCCAGTAGACTAGCGGGAGCGAACGAGCAGTACTTC
CASRLAGANEQYF
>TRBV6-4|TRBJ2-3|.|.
TGTGCCAGCAGTGACAGCTACAAGACAGATACGCAGTATTTT
CASSDSYKTDTQYF
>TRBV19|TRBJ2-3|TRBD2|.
TGTGCCAGTAGTATAACTAGCGGACGCACAGATACGCAGTATTTT
CASSITSGRTDTQYF
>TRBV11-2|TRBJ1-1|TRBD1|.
TGTGCCAGCAGCTTAGTCGGACAGGGCGAAGCTTTCTTT
CASSLVGQGEAFF
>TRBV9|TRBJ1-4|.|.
TGTGCCAGCAGCGAGTATGGGTGGGGGGGTGAAAAACTGTTTTTT
CASSEYGWGGEKLFF
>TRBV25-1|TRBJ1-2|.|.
TGTGCCAGCAGTGCATGGGCAAAGGGGGACTATGGCTACACCTTC
CASSAWAKGDYGYTF
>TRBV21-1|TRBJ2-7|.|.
TGTGCCAGCAGCAATAGTGCGGGAATGAAGGGGGCCTACGAGCAGTACTTC
CASSNSAGMKGAYEQYF
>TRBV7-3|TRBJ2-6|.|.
TGTGCCAGCAGCTTACACGGGACGCCCGGGGCTGGGGCCAACGTCCTGACTTTC
CASSLHGTPGAGANVLTF
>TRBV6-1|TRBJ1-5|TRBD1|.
TGTGCCAGCAGCGGACAGGGGGCTTATGGCAATCAGCCCCAGCATTTT
CASSGQGAYGNQPQHF
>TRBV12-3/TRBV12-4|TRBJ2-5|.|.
TGTGCCAGCAGTTTGGGGGGAGGTTGGCAAGAGACCCAGTACTTC
CASSLGGGWQETQYF
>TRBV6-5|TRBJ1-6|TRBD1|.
TGTGCCAGCAGTTCTCGAGACAGGGATTCACCCCTCCACTTT
CASSSRDRDSPLHF
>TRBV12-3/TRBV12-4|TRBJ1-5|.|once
TGTGCCAGCAGCTCGGGGGGCGGCAATCAGCCCCAGCATTTT
CASSSGGGNQPQHF
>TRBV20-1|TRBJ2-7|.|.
TGCAGTGCTAGAGAAGGTGGCGAACCCTCCTACGAGCAGTACTTC
CSAREGGEPSYEQYF
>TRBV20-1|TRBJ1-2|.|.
TGCAGTGCCAATGGCGCGAACTATGGCTACACCTTC
CSANGANYGYTF
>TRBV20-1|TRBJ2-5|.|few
TGCAGTGCTAACCGGGACGCCGGTCAAGAGACCCAGTACTTC
CSANRDAGQETQYF
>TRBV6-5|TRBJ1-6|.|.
TGTGCCAGCAGTTATGGACAGCCCTATAATTCACCCCTCCACTTT
CASSYGQPYNSPLHF
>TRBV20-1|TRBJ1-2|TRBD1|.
TGCAGTGCTAGAGCCGGGACAGGGGGCGTCTATGGCTACACCTTC
CSARAGTGGVYGYTF
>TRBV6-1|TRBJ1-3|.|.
TGTGCCAGCAGTCCAACGTACCCAATTTCTGGAAACACCATATATTTT
CASSPTYPISGNTIYF
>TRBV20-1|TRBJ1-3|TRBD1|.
TGCAGTGCAATGGACAGGGCCTCTGGAAACACCATATATTTT
CSAMDRASGNTIYF
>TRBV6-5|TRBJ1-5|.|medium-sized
TGTGCCAGCAGTTTTTACAAGTATGAGCCCCAGCATTTT
CASSFYKYEPQHF
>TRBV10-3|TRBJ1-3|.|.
TGTGCCATCAGTGAGCGGGGTGGTGGAAACACCATATATTTT
CAISERGGGNTIYF
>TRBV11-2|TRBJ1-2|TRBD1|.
TGTGCCAGCAGCTTCCGACAGGGTCCGGGCTACACCTTC
CASSFRQGPGYTF
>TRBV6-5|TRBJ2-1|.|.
TGTGCCAGCAGTTACTCGTATAGCTCCTACAATGATCAGTTCTTC
CASSYSYSSYNDQFF
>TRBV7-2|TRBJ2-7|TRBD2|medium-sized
TGTGCCAGCAGCCAAAGAGCGGGAAGGTTCCACGAGCAGTACTTC
CASSQRAGRFHEQYF
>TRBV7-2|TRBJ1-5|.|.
TGTGCCAGCAGCGGGGGGGTGGGGTTCCATCAGCCCCAGCATTTT
CASSGGVGFHQPQHF
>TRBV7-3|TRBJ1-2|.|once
TGTGCCAGCAGCGTCGGCTCCCCCACTAACTATGGCTACACCTTC
CASSVGSPTNYGYTF
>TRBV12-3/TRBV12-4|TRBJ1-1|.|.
TGTGCCAGCAGTCAAAGCGGACAGCACACTGAAGCTTTCTTT
CASSQSGQHTEAFF
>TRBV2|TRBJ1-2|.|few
TGTGCCAGCGGCGGGTCGATGTACACCTTC
CASGGSMYTF
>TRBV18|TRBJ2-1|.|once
TGTGCCAGCTCACCACAGGGGCCTCAGTTCTTC
CASSPQGPQFF
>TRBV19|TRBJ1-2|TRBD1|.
TGTGCCAGTAGTCCCCGGTCGGGGGACAGGGGTTATGGCTACACCTTC
CASSPRSGDRGYGYTF
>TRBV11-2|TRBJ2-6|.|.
TGTGCCAGCAGCGCCACCGGGACATACCGCTCTGGGGCCAACGTCCTGACTTTC
CASSATGTYRSGANVLTF
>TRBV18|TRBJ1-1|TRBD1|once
TGTGCCAGCTCACACGCGGACAGGGGGTCCACTGAAGCTTTCTTT
CASSHADRGSTEAFF
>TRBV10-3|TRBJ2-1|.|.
TGTGCCATCTTGGCGGGACAGAAGAATGAGCAGTTCTTC
CAILAGQKNEQFF
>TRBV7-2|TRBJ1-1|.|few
TGTGCCAGCAGCCCGACACGGGGGAACACTGAAGCTTTCTTT
CASSPTRGNTEAFF
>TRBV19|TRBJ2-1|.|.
TGTGCCAGTAGTAAGGGGGGATTCTCATACAATGAGCAGTTCTTC
CASSKGGFSYNEQFF
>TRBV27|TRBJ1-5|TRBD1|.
TGTGCCAGCAGTTTAAGGGGGACAGGGGGAAATCAGCCCCAGCATTTT
CASSLRGTGGNQPQHF
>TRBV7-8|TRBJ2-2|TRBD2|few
TGTGCCAGCAGTCGACGACTTAGCGGGCGCAAGGCCGGGGAGCTGTTTTTT
CASSRRLSGRKAGELFF